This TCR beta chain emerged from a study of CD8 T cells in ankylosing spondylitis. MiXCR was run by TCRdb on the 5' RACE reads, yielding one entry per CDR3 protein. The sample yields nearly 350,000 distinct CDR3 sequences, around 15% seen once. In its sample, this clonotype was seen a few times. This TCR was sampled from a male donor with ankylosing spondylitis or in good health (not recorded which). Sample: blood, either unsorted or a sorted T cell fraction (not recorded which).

CDR3 protein: CASSPPGGVITDTQYF. CDR3 coding DNA: TGTGCCAGCAGCCCCCCGGGAGGGGTGATCACAGATACGCAGTATTTT. The chain is built from TRBV3-1 and TRBJ2-3; 8 positions agree with TRBD2. V dropped 4 bases and J dropped 2; count of bases not matched to a gene: 8. CDR1 is LGHDT and CDR2 is YNNKEL in the germline V gene (reference sequence). This CDR3 has 16 residues.